This T cell receptor (beta chain) was identified during a study of blood T cell repertoires in COVID-19. The CDR3 loop spans 15 amino acids. Germline CDR1 SGHTA, CDR2 FQGTGA. Trimming cost V 5 bases and J 4 bases; bases outside gene matches: 8. Source study methods: Nucleated cell counts were estimated from reference gene primer amplification. Profiling relied on immunoSEQ multiplex PCR, and the TCRdb table lists in-frame clones only, not all of them. V and J calls plus clone size are reproduced from that table; the DNA served to infer D and trimming. The table has fewer than 350,000 clones, more than 75% seen once.

The gene calls are TRBV7-3 and TRBJ2-3; 8 bases are shared with TRBD1. Source material: peripheral blood. This receptor was obtained from a woman aged 30 to 39 who had recovered from COVID-19. Here the CDR3 reads CASSTLQGGADTQYF. As DNA, the CDR3 is TGTGCCAGCAGCACGCTACAGGGGGGCGCAGATACGCAGTATTTT.